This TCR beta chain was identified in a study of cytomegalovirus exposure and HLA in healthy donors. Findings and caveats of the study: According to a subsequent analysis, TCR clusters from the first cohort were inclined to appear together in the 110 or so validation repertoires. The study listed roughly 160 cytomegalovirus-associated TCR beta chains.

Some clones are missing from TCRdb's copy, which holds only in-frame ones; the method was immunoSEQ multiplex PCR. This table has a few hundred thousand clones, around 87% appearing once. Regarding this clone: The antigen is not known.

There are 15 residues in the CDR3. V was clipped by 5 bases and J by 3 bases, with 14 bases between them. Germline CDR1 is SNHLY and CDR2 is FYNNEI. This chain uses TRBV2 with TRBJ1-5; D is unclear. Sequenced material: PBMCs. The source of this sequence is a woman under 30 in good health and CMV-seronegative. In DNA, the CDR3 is TGTGCCAGCAGTAAAAGTCTTGCTAACAATCAGCCCCAGCATTTT. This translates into CASSKSLANNQPQHF.